This record covers a single T cell receptor beta chain. Its antigen remains unidentified. No base quality information exists; no much larger clone differs at one position. The meaning of the sample's time point label: about 28 days (+/-7) after the second vaccine dose. AZD1222 recipients with second doses at about 4 weeks or about 12 weeks were pooled, because spike-specific TCR depth and breadth did not differ between schedules. The vaccinee samples were drawn from two UK trials, COV001 and COV002, one of which was a single-blind randomized controlled phase 2/3 trial testing AZD1222 (ChAdOx1 nCoV-19) in healthy adults. For TCRbeta chain sequencing, PBMC samples were collected from trial participants at day 0 and at day 28 after the second dose. Reading from cysteine to phenylalanine, the CDR3 counts 15 amino acids. The DNA shown is the 45-base CDR3, in frame from base 1. The germline V gene gives CDR1 as MNHNS and CDR2 as SASEGT. V is reduced by 3 bases and J by 0 bases, leaving a spacing of 9 bases between them.

The CDR3 regions of human TCRbeta chains were analyzed by immunosequencing. From the authors' description of their analysis: Repertoire TCRs were checked for matches against a reference library of SARS-CoV-2-specific TCRs that had been generated using the MIRA antigen-specificity platform. Breadth was defined as the fraction of unique TCRs that were SARS-CoV-2-associated. Depth was defined as the fraction of total T cells that were SARS-CoV-2-associated. Using the MIRA data, every spike-specific TCR was mapped to the spike region that the TCR reacted to and assigned to either a CD4 or a CD8 class. Log10-transformed breadth and depth values were compared by one-way ANOVA with Sidak's multiple comparisons tests. The immuneACCESS repertoire file appears here via TCRdb, limited to in-frame rearrangements. These files lack a portion of the clones; in checked studies, under half of the deficit traces to unresolved V genes, and the cause of the others is not known. Clone size and V and J calls were adopted from that table, with D and trimming inferred from the DNA. In this sample the table shows fewer than 50,000 clones, 90% of which occur a single time. The top ten clonotypes cover roughly two fifths of the sample.

These data are taken from a study of T cell responses to AZD1222 COVID-19 vaccine (TCRdb year 2021). About the full investigation: A total of more than 230 trial participants underwent TCR sequencing, of whom 207 received two doses of AZD1222 and 26 received two doses of the MenACWY control vaccine. Trial participants were enrolled by age into subgroups of 18-55, 56-69 and 70-plus years, and 148, 28 and 57 TCR-sequenced participants, respectively, were included in these subgroups. Points the paper makes about the study in general: Participants were mostly white British and included more females than males, and it was suggested by the authors that clonal diversity may have been underestimated. In the small 56-69-year group, the increase in depth fell short of significance, most likely because of low power. CD4 TCRs associated with the vaccine covered the entire spike protein, and the dominant responses were in regions 160-218 and 743-854. Because no day 14 peak-response samples were available, the repertoires could be characterized only after the peak T cell response. After two AZD1222 doses, spike-specific TCR breadth and depth were significantly higher than at day 0 and than in MenACWY recipients. Epitopes outside the regions mutated in the B.1.351 and B.1.1.7 variants were reportedly recognized by nearly half of the unique spike-specific TCRs. Conclusions about previously exposed vaccinees are limited because only five to seven AZD1222 recipients were SARS-CoV-2 seropositive at baseline.

The specimen was peripheral blood, collected 28 days after the second AZD1222 dose. The receptor was isolated from an adult who received the AZD1222 COVID-19 vaccine. The chain employs TRBV6-1 and TRBJ1-5; a tentative D call is TRBD1 (5 bases match). The CDR3 region: CASSDRAGSNQPQHF. The nucleotide sequence is TGTGCCAGCAGTGACAGGGCTGGTAGCAATCAGCCCCAGCATTTT.